The rows below give T cell receptor beta chains drawn from one sample of a study of blood T cell repertoires in COVID-19. The method was immunoSEQ multiplex PCR; TCRdb's version includes in-frame clones alone and lacks a portion of them. The repertoire consists of about 280,000 clones, with roughly 85% occurring once and the leading ten covering roughly 5.3%. Sequenced: peripheral blood. The origin of the receptors is a man aged 45-60 years with active or convalescent COVID-19. CDR3s include the opening cysteine and the closing phenylalanine or tryptophan. The D gene is left open where the match is weak. Only some rows state a clone size, as once, few, many or a class for expanded clones.

clone size: .; V gene: TRBV29-1; D gene: .; J gene: TRBJ2-3; CDR3 length: 14; CDR3 DNA: TGCAGCGTTGACTACGGTGGGGCCACAGATACGCAGTATTTT; CDR3 protein: CSVDYGGATDTQYF
clone size: .; V gene: TRBV12-5; D gene: .; J gene: TRBJ2-3; CDR3 length: 15; CDR3 DNA: TGTGCTAGTGGCCTGGGGGGTAGGGGCACAGATACGCAGTATTTT; CDR3 protein: CASGLGGRGTDTQYF
clone size: .; V gene: TRBV14; D gene: .; J gene: TRBJ1-2; CDR3 length: 14; CDR3 DNA: TGTGCCAGCAGCCCAATCCGGGACTTACATCGCTACACCTTC; CDR3 protein: CASSPIRDLHRYTF
clone size: .; V gene: TRBV20-1; D gene: .; J gene: TRBJ1-2; CDR3 length: 11; CDR3 DNA: TGCAGTGCTAGCGGAGGGGTTGGCTACACCTTC; CDR3 protein: CSASGGVGYTF
clone size: .; V gene: TRBV28; D gene: .; J gene: TRBJ2-1; CDR3 length: 11; CDR3 DNA: TGTGCCAGCAGTCGTACCAGGGGACGGTTCTTC; CDR3 protein: CASSRTRGRFF
clone size: few; V gene: TRBV28; D gene: TRBD1; J gene: TRBJ1-2; CDR3 length: 14; CDR3 DNA: TGTGCCAGCAGCCTCACCCCGGACAGGACTGGCTACACCTTC; CDR3 protein: CASSLTPDRTGYTF
clone size: .; V gene: TRBV27; D gene: TRBD1; J gene: TRBJ1-2; CDR3 length: 13; CDR3 DNA: TGTGCCAGCAGTTTACAGGGGGACTATGGCTACACCTTC; CDR3 protein: CASSLQGDYGYTF
clone size: .; V gene: TRBV11-2; D gene: TRBD2; J gene: TRBJ2-1; CDR3 length: 14; CDR3 DNA: TGTGCCAGCGGAAAGCGGAGCGGGAACAATGAGCAGTTCTTC; CDR3 protein: CASGKRSGNNEQFF
clone size: .; V gene: TRBV3-1/TRBV3-2; D gene: .; J gene: TRBJ1-3; CDR3 length: 12; CDR3 DNA: TGTGCCAGCAGCCAACTTTCTCACACCATATATTTT; CDR3 protein: CASSQLSHTIYF
clone size: few; V gene: TRBV6-5; D gene: .; J gene: TRBJ2-1; CDR3 length: 13; CDR3 DNA: TGTGCCAGCAGTTACTCGATTCTGGCAGGGCGGTTCTTC; CDR3 protein: CASSYSILAGRFF
clone size: .; V gene: TRBV5-6; D gene: .; J gene: TRBJ2-3; CDR3 length: 14; CDR3 DNA: TGTGCCAGCAGCTTGGACAGGGTCCCAGATACGCAGTATTTT; CDR3 protein: CASSLDRVPDTQYF
clone size: .; V gene: TRBV30; D gene: .; J gene: TRBJ2-1; CDR3 length: 12; CDR3 DNA: TGTGCCTGGAGGCTTGGGGGGGCTGAGCAGTTCTTC; CDR3 protein: CAWRLGGAEQFF
clone size: .; V gene: TRBV28; D gene: .; J gene: TRBJ2-5; CDR3 length: 16; CDR3 DNA: TGTGCCAGCAGTTTCAACGGGCGCAAGGGGCAAGAGACCCAGTACTTC; CDR3 protein: CASSFNGRKGQETQYF
clone size: .; V gene: TRBV7-8; D gene: .; J gene: TRBJ2-1; CDR3 length: 13; CDR3 DNA: TGTGCCAGCAGCTTAGTTCCTTACAATGAGCAGTTCTTC; CDR3 protein: CASSLVPYNEQFF
clone size: .; V gene: TRBV20-1; D gene: TRBD2; J gene: TRBJ2-1; CDR3 length: 14; CDR3 DNA: TGCAGTGCTAGTGGGACTAGCGGGTTCAATGAGCAGTTCTTC; CDR3 protein: CSASGTSGFNEQFF
clone size: .; V gene: TRBV19; D gene: .; J gene: TRBJ2-7; CDR3 length: 14; CDR3 DNA: TGTGCCAGTAGTGCCCGGACTAACTCCTACGAGCAGTACTTC; CDR3 protein: CASSARTNSYEQYF
clone size: once; V gene: TRBV6-5; D gene: TRBD1; J gene: TRBJ1-2; CDR3 length: 14; CDR3 DNA: TGTGCCAGCAGACCAGACAGGGCAGCCTATGGCTACACCTTC; CDR3 protein: CASRPDRAAYGYTF
clone size: once; V gene: TRBV12-5; D gene: .; J gene: TRBJ1-1; CDR3 length: 18; CDR3 DNA: TGTGCTAGTGGTTTGGAAGCCGTCCACCTTTCGAGGGTAGCTGAAGCTTTCTTT; CDR3 protein: CASGLEAVHLSRVAEAFF
clone size: .; V gene: TRBV28; D gene: TRBD2; J gene: TRBJ2-1; CDR3 length: 14; CDR3 DNA: TGTGCCAGCAGTTTGACTAGCGGGAGGAATGAGCAGTTCTTC; CDR3 protein: CASSLTSGRNEQFF
clone size: .; V gene: TRBV18; D gene: TRBD2; J gene: TRBJ2-3; CDR3 length: 17; CDR3 DNA: TGTGCCAGCTCACAAACCGTGGGCAGCGGGAGGGCAGATACGCAGTATTTT; CDR3 protein: CASSQTVGSGRADTQYF
clone size: .; V gene: TRBV7-9; D gene: .; J gene: TRBJ2-7; CDR3 length: 14; CDR3 DNA: TGTGCCAGCAGCTTCGGTCCTTATAGTTACGAGCAGTACTTC; CDR3 protein: CASSFGPYSYEQYF
clone size: .; V gene: TRBV15; D gene: .; J gene: TRBJ2-3; CDR3 length: 17; CDR3 DNA: TGTGCCACCAGCAGAGGCTTAACGGGGAAGCTCACAGATACGCAGTATTTT; CDR3 protein: CATSRGLTGKLTDTQYF
clone size: .; V gene: TRBV7-7; D gene: TRBD2; J gene: TRBJ2-1; CDR3 length: 14; CDR3 DNA: TGTGCCAGCAGCCATAGCGGGCCTGGGAATGAGCAGTTCTTC; CDR3 protein: CASSHSGPGNEQFF
clone size: .; V gene: TRBV29-1; D gene: TRBD1; J gene: TRBJ2-3; CDR3 length: 18; CDR3 DNA: TGCAGCGTTGCCCTGGGGGACAGGGGGCCCCCTAGCACAGATACGCAGTATTTT; CDR3 protein: CSVALGDRGPPSTDTQYF
clone size: .; V gene: TRBV10-3; D gene: TRBD1; J gene: TRBJ1-2; CDR3 length: 14; CDR3 DNA: TGTGCCACCGAAAACCAGACAGGGTTTTATGGCTACACCTTC; CDR3 protein: CATENQTGFYGYTF
clone size: .; V gene: TRBV10-3; D gene: .; J gene: TRBJ1-2; CDR3 length: 12; CDR3 DNA: TGTGCCATCACGGGATCGGCGGATGGCTACACCTTC; CDR3 protein: CAITGSADGYTF
clone size: .; V gene: TRBV7-9; D gene: .; J gene: TRBJ2-7; CDR3 length: 15; CDR3 DNA: TGTGCCAGCAGCCCCAGGGCGGGACAGATTACGAGGCAGTACTTC; CDR3 protein: CASSPRAGQITRQYF
clone size: .; V gene: TRBV28; D gene: .; J gene: TRBJ1-5; CDR3 length: 13; CDR3 DNA: TGTGCCAGCAGCTCCGGGACTGTCCCGGCCCAGCATTTT; CDR3 protein: CASSSGTVPAQHF
clone size: .; V gene: TRBV6-1; D gene: TRBD2; J gene: TRBJ2-1; CDR3 length: 20; CDR3 DNA: TGTGCCAGCAGTGAAGTCTCGGCGGGAGCAATCTTAAGCTCCTACAATGAGCAGTTCTTC; CDR3 protein: CASSEVSAGAILSSYNEQFF
clone size: few; V gene: TRBV3-1/TRBV3-2; D gene: .; J gene: TRBJ2-7; CDR3 length: 15; CDR3 DNA: TGTGCCAGCAGCCAAGGGGTCCAGGGCAGGTACGAGCAGTACTTC; CDR3 protein: CASSQGVQGRYEQYF
clone size: .; V gene: TRBV20-1; D gene: .; J gene: TRBJ1-4; CDR3 length: 13; CDR3 DNA: TGCAGTGCTAGTGGACCGGGGGATGAAAAACTGTTTTTT; CDR3 protein: CSASGPGDEKLFF
clone size: few; V gene: TRBV28; D gene: .; J gene: TRBJ2-2; CDR3 length: 15; CDR3 DNA: TGTGCCAGCAGTCCTATGACAGCTCCCACCGGGGAGCTGTTTTTT; CDR3 protein: CASSPMTAPTGELFF
clone size: .; V gene: TRBV28; D gene: TRBD2; J gene: TRBJ2-2; CDR3 length: 16; CDR3 DNA: TGTGCCAGCAGTTTACCAGTGACTAGCAGCACCGGGGAGCTGTTTTTT; CDR3 protein: CASSLPVTSSTGELFF
clone size: .; V gene: TRBV3-1/TRBV3-2; D gene: TRBD2; J gene: TRBJ2-3; CDR3 length: 18; CDR3 DNA: TGTGCCAGCAGCCAAGGGCTAGGGACTAGCGGACGCACAGATACGCAGTATTTT; CDR3 protein: CASSQGLGTSGRTDTQYF
clone size: few; V gene: TRBV6-1; D gene: .; J gene: TRBJ1-6; CDR3 length: 13; CDR3 DNA: TGTGCCAGCAGTGAAATCGGGTATGATCCCCTCCACTTT; CDR3 protein: CASSEIGYDPLHF
clone size: many; V gene: TRBV11-2; D gene: .; J gene: TRBJ2-5; CDR3 length: 15; CDR3 DNA: TGTGCCAGCAGCTTAATGGGGGGAATTGGAGAGACCCAGTACTTC; CDR3 protein: CASSLMGGIGETQYF
clone size: .; V gene: TRBV5-1; D gene: TRBD2; J gene: TRBJ2-1; CDR3 length: 17; CDR3 DNA: TGCGCCAGCAGCTTGGCCAAGACTAGCGGGACCTACAATGAGCAGTTCTTC; CDR3 protein: CASSLAKTSGTYNEQFF
clone size: once; V gene: TRBV6-5; D gene: .; J gene: TRBJ1-5; CDR3 length: 13; CDR3 DNA: TGTGCCAGCACTGGACACATCAATCAGCCCCAGCATTTT; CDR3 protein: CASTGHINQPQHF
clone size: few; V gene: TRBV6-5; D gene: .; J gene: TRBJ2-7; CDR3 length: 13; CDR3 DNA: TGTGCCAGCAGTTACGGCAGGGGCTACGAGCAGTACTTC; CDR3 protein: CASSYGRGYEQYF
clone size: .; V gene: TRBV4-3; D gene: TRBD2; J gene: TRBJ2-7; CDR3 length: 16; CDR3 DNA: TGCGCCAGCAGCCAAGATATGTACGGGAGGGGGTACGAGCAGTACTTC; CDR3 protein: CASSQDMYGRGYEQYF
clone size: .; V gene: TRBV20-1; D gene: .; J gene: TRBJ1-1; CDR3 length: 11; CDR3 DNA: TGCAGTGCCCAAGGGGACACTGAAGCTTTCTTT; CDR3 protein: CSAQGDTEAFF
clone size: once; V gene: TRBV4-3; D gene: .; J gene: TRBJ2-1; CDR3 length: 15; CDR3 DNA: TGCGCCAGCAGCCAAGCGACAGTCTCCTACAATGAGCAGTTCTTC; CDR3 protein: CASSQATVSYNEQFF
clone size: .; V gene: TRBV5-1; D gene: .; J gene: TRBJ2-7; CDR3 length: 12; CDR3 DNA: TGCGCCAGCAGCCCCGACTCGGGGGAGCAGTACTTC; CDR3 protein: CASSPDSGEQYF
clone size: once; V gene: TRBV11-2; D gene: TRBD1; J gene: TRBJ2-1; CDR3 length: 14; CDR3 DNA: TGTGCCAGCAGCTTAGGACAGGGGTACAATGAGCAGTTCTTC; CDR3 protein: CASSLGQGYNEQFF
clone size: .; V gene: TRBV5-1; D gene: TRBD2; J gene: TRBJ2-1; CDR3 length: 16; CDR3 DNA: TGCGCCAGCAGGCTTGAGCGGGGGAGCTCCTACAATGAGCAGTTCTTC; CDR3 protein: CASRLERGSSYNEQFF